This T cell receptor beta chain originates from a study of cytomegalovirus exposure and HLA in healthy donors. General observations from the study: A missense variant in DCLRE1C was later tied to TCR beta V- and J-gene trimming. There were under 200 TCR beta chains listed as cytomegalovirus-associated.

Healthy bone marrow donors made up the cohort. For this clone: Its antigen is not known.

The ends were cut back, 3 bases at V and 4 bases at J, with 16 bases in the middle. This CDR3 is 15 amino acids long. Germline CDR1 reads WSHSY; CDR2 reads SAAADI. Vbeta (60) and Jbeta (13) primers were used in the PCR. TCRdb's table, derived via immunoSEQ multiplex PCR, lists solely in-frame clones and lacks some. Among 100,000 to 150,000 clones listed, roughly three quarters were seen once. The sequencing sample was made of PBMCs. The clonotype comes from a man aged 25 to 40 in good health and CMV-seropositive. The chain is built from TRBV10-2 and TRBJ2-7; tentative D call: TRBD2 (6 bases). The chain's CDR3 is CASSDRSGVGYEQYF. CDR3 bases: TGCGCCAGCAGTGATAGGTCGGGAGTGGGTTACGAGCAGTACTTC.